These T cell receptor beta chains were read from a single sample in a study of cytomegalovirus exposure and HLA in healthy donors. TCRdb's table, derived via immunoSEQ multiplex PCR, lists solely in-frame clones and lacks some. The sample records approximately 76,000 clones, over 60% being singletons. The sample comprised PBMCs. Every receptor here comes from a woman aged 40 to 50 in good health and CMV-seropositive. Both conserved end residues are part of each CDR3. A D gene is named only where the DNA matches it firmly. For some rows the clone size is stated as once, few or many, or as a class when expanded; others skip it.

cdr3_nt: TGTGCCAGCAGCCCCGGATCGGAGGACGTGGGACTGTTTTTT; cdr3_aa: CASSPGSEDVGLFF; v_call: TRBV6-5; cdr3_length: 14; d_call: NA; clone_size: NA; j_call: TRBJ1-4
cdr3_nt: TGTGCCAGCCACCCCAGGGGCGCAGGAAACACCATATATTTT; cdr3_aa: CASHPRGAGNTIYF; v_call: TRBV7-9; cdr3_length: 14; d_call: NA; clone_size: NA; j_call: TRBJ1-3
cdr3_nt: TGCGCCAGCAGTGCCGGGACAGTTTTGCCGGAGCTGTTTTTT; cdr3_aa: CASSAGTVLPELFF; v_call: TRBV10-1; cdr3_length: 14; d_call: TRBD1; clone_size: NA; j_call: TRBJ2-2
cdr3_nt: TGTGCCAGCAGCGTAGCGTGGAGCTTGAACACCGGGGAGCTGTTTTTT; cdr3_aa: CASSVAWSLNTGELFF; v_call: TRBV9; cdr3_length: 16; d_call: NA; clone_size: NA; j_call: TRBJ2-2
cdr3_nt: TGTGCCAGCAGCTTAGCGGGGGTTAGCACAGATACGCAGTATTTT; cdr3_aa: CASSLAGVSTDTQYF; v_call: TRBV27; cdr3_length: 15; d_call: TRBD2; clone_size: NA; j_call: TRBJ2-3
cdr3_nt: TGTGCCAGCAGTGCCACCGGGACAGGGGTAGATGAGCAGTTCTTC; cdr3_aa: CASSATGTGVDEQFF; v_call: TRBV2; cdr3_length: 15; d_call: TRBD1; clone_size: NA; j_call: TRBJ2-1
cdr3_nt: TGTGCCAGCAGCTTACAGGGGACCGGAATCTCCGAGCAGTACTTC; cdr3_aa: CASSLQGTGISEQYF; v_call: TRBV9; cdr3_length: 15; d_call: TRBD1; clone_size: NA; j_call: TRBJ2-7
cdr3_nt: TGTGCCAGCTCACCACCGGGAGCGGGGGCCCCCCCAGATACGCAGTATTTT; cdr3_aa: CASSPPGAGAPPDTQYF; v_call: TRBV18; cdr3_length: 17; d_call: TRBD2; clone_size: once; j_call: TRBJ2-3
cdr3_nt: TGTGCCACCAGCAGGTTACTATGGGAGGGGAACACTGAAGCTTTCTTT; cdr3_aa: CATSRLLWEGNTEAFF; v_call: TRBV15; cdr3_length: 16; d_call: NA; clone_size: NA; j_call: TRBJ1-1
cdr3_nt: TGCAGCGTTGAAGATCAGGGGGCCAACGTCCTGACTTTC; cdr3_aa: CSVEDQGANVLTF; v_call: TRBV29-1; cdr3_length: 13; d_call: NA; clone_size: NA; j_call: TRBJ2-6
cdr3_nt: TGTGCCAGCAGCCCGGGACTAGCGGGGACCACAGATACGCAGTATTTT; cdr3_aa: CASSPGLAGTTDTQYF; v_call: TRBV4-2; cdr3_length: 16; d_call: TRBD2; clone_size: NA; j_call: TRBJ2-3
cdr3_nt: TGTGCCAGCAGTAGTCTAGCGCAATTCGAGCAGTACTTC; cdr3_aa: CASSSLAQFEQYF; v_call: TRBV27; cdr3_length: 13; d_call: NA; clone_size: NA; j_call: TRBJ2-7
cdr3_nt: TGTGCCAGCAGGCCGAGGGGGGAAGCTTTCTTT; cdr3_aa: CASRPRGEAFF; v_call: TRBV6-1; cdr3_length: 11; d_call: NA; clone_size: NA; j_call: TRBJ1-1
cdr3_nt: TGTGCCAGCAGCCCTGGGACTAGCGATACAGATACGCAGTATTTT; cdr3_aa: CASSPGTSDTDTQYF; v_call: TRBV7-9; cdr3_length: 15; d_call: TRBD2; clone_size: many; j_call: TRBJ2-3
cdr3_nt: TGTGCCAGCAGCCAAGATAAAGGAGTTATGAACACTGAAGCTTTCTTT; cdr3_aa: CASSQDKGVMNTEAFF; v_call: TRBV4-2; cdr3_length: 16; d_call: NA; clone_size: NA; j_call: TRBJ1-1
cdr3_nt: TGTGCCAGCAGTCTCAGGGGGACTGGCGGTCAGCCCCAGCATTTT; cdr3_aa: CASSLRGTGGQPQHF; v_call: TRBV28; cdr3_length: 15; d_call: TRBD1; clone_size: NA; j_call: TRBJ1-5
cdr3_nt: TGTGCCAGCTCACCAGAGGACAGGGGGCTTGTGGGCAATCAGCCCCAGCATTTT; cdr3_aa: CASSPEDRGLVGNQPQHF; v_call: TRBV18; cdr3_length: 18; d_call: TRBD1; clone_size: NA; j_call: TRBJ1-5
cdr3_nt: TGTGCCAGCAGAGTGACTAGATTCAATGAGCAGTTCTTC; cdr3_aa: CASRVTRFNEQFF; v_call: TRBV6-1; cdr3_length: 13; d_call: NA; clone_size: NA; j_call: TRBJ2-1
cdr3_nt: TGCAGCGCGAGGACCGGGACAGGGGACTTCTACGAGCAGTACTTC; cdr3_aa: CSARTGTGDFYEQYF; v_call: TRBV29-1; cdr3_length: 15; d_call: TRBD1; clone_size: NA; j_call: TRBJ2-7
cdr3_nt: TGTGCCAGTGTGGGGTTCGGGGGGCACACAGATACGCAGTATTTT; cdr3_aa: CASVGFGGHTDTQYF; v_call: TRBV19; cdr3_length: 15; d_call: NA; clone_size: NA; j_call: TRBJ2-3
cdr3_nt: TGTGTCAGAAGCCCGACCGGCCAGGGATCAGGCTATGGCTACACCTTC; cdr3_aa: CVRSPTGQGSGYGYTF; v_call: TRBV7-5; cdr3_length: 16; d_call: NA; clone_size: once; j_call: TRBJ1-2
cdr3_nt: TGTGCCAGCAGCTTGGGATGGGGGGAATCCCTCTCTGGGGCCAACGTCCTGACTTTC; cdr3_aa: CASSLGWGESLSGANVLTF; v_call: TRBV5-6; cdr3_length: 19; d_call: NA; clone_size: NA; j_call: TRBJ2-6
cdr3_nt: TGCGCCAGCAGCCAAGATCGGACAGGGTGGGACACCATATATTTT; cdr3_aa: CASSQDRTGWDTIYF; v_call: TRBV4-3; cdr3_length: 15; d_call: TRBD1; clone_size: NA; j_call: TRBJ1-3
cdr3_nt: TGTGCCAGCAGCACAAACACGAACACCGGGGAGCTGTTTTTT; cdr3_aa: CASSTNTNTGELFF; v_call: TRBV7-3; cdr3_length: 14; d_call: NA; clone_size: NA; j_call: TRBJ2-2
cdr3_nt: TGTGCTAGTGGTTTGGGAGTTCTTGGGGCCAACGTCCTGACTTTC; cdr3_aa: CASGLGVLGANVLTF; v_call: TRBV12-5; cdr3_length: 15; d_call: NA; clone_size: once; j_call: TRBJ2-6
cdr3_nt: TGCGCCAGCAGCGATACAGGGGCCGCCGGGGAGCTGTTTTTT; cdr3_aa: CASSDTGAAGELFF; v_call: TRBV5-1; cdr3_length: 14; d_call: TRBD1; clone_size: NA; j_call: TRBJ2-2
cdr3_nt: TGTGCCAGCAGAGAACAGGGCGGCGGTCAGCCCCAGCATTTT; cdr3_aa: CASREQGGGQPQHF; v_call: TRBV6-5; cdr3_length: 14; d_call: NA; clone_size: NA; j_call: TRBJ1-5
cdr3_nt: TGTGCCAGCAGCTTGACAGGGGACTCCTACGAGCAGTACTTC; cdr3_aa: CASSLTGDSYEQYF; v_call: TRBV7-3; cdr3_length: 14; d_call: TRBD1; clone_size: few; j_call: TRBJ2-7
cdr3_nt: TGTGCCAGCAACAAAGACAGGGGCGCACAGTATCAGCCCCAGCATTTT; cdr3_aa: CASNKDRGAQYQPQHF; v_call: TRBV19; cdr3_length: 16; d_call: TRBD1; clone_size: NA; j_call: TRBJ1-5
cdr3_nt: TGCGCCAGCAGCATCACAGGGGGCGAGGTGGAGTCCTACGAGCAGTACTTC; cdr3_aa: CASSITGGEVESYEQYF; v_call: TRBV5-1; cdr3_length: 17; d_call: TRBD1; clone_size: NA; j_call: TRBJ2-7
cdr3_nt: TGTGCCAGCTCCCGGGAACCGGGCTCCTACGAGCAGTACTTC; cdr3_aa: CASSREPGSYEQYF; v_call: TRBV18; cdr3_length: 14; d_call: NA; clone_size: NA; j_call: TRBJ2-7
cdr3_nt: TGCGCCAGCAGCCAAGGGACAGGGGGCAAGACCGGGGAGCTGTTTTTT; cdr3_aa: CASSQGTGGKTGELFF; v_call: TRBV4-3; cdr3_length: 16; d_call: TRBD1; clone_size: once; j_call: TRBJ2-2
cdr3_nt: TGCGCCAGCATGAGAGTGGGGAGAGGCAGCGCGAACACTGAAGCTTTCTTT; cdr3_aa: CASMRVGRGSANTEAFF; v_call: TRBV5-1; cdr3_length: 17; d_call: NA; clone_size: NA; j_call: TRBJ1-1
cdr3_nt: TGTGCCAGCTCACCAGCTAGCGGGAGTCTTTCCTACGAGCAGTACTTC; cdr3_aa: CASSPASGSLSYEQYF; v_call: TRBV18; cdr3_length: 16; d_call: TRBD2; clone_size: NA; j_call: TRBJ2-7
cdr3_nt: TGTGCCAGCAGTTACTCGCCAACGACAAACGTCTACGAGCAGTACTTC; cdr3_aa: CASSYSPTTNVYEQYF; v_call: TRBV6-5; cdr3_length: 16; d_call: NA; clone_size: NA; j_call: TRBJ2-7
cdr3_nt: TGTGCCAGCAGTTTAGGGGGGGGCAATCAGCCCCAGCATTTT; cdr3_aa: CASSLGGGNQPQHF; v_call: TRBV28; cdr3_length: 14; d_call: NA; clone_size: few; j_call: TRBJ1-5
cdr3_nt: TGTGCCAGCAGTCCTTTGACAAGAGACGATGGCTACACCTTC; cdr3_aa: CASSPLTRDDGYTF; v_call: TRBV6-1; cdr3_length: 14; d_call: NA; clone_size: once; j_call: TRBJ1-2
cdr3_nt: TGTGCCAGCAGCCAAGTTGGATTTAGGCTTGCGGAGTTGTTTTTT; cdr3_aa: CASSQVGFRLAELFF; v_call: TRBV4-2; cdr3_length: 15; d_call: NA; clone_size: NA; j_call: TRBJ2-2
cdr3_nt: TGTGCCAGCAGGACTAGCGGGAGGGTGTCAGATACGCAGTATTTT; cdr3_aa: CASRTSGRVSDTQYF; v_call: TRBV6-6; cdr3_length: 15; d_call: TRBD2; clone_size: many; j_call: TRBJ2-3
cdr3_nt: TGTGCCAGTAGTACCCCTGCAGGAGGTGAGCAGTTCTTC; cdr3_aa: CASSTPAGGEQFF; v_call: TRBV19; cdr3_length: 13; d_call: NA; clone_size: NA; j_call: TRBJ2-1
cdr3_nt: TGCGCCAGCAGCTTGGCACAGGCGTCCTCCTACGAGCAGTACTTC; cdr3_aa: CASSLAQASSYEQYF; v_call: TRBV5-1; cdr3_length: 15; d_call: NA; clone_size: NA; j_call: TRBJ2-7
cdr3_nt: TGTGCCAGCAGTTTATTTGGACAGGCGATGAACACTGAAGCTTTCTTT; cdr3_aa: CASSLFGQAMNTEAFF; v_call: TRBV27; cdr3_length: 16; d_call: TRBD1; clone_size: NA; j_call: TRBJ1-1
cdr3_nt: TGTGCCAGCACGGAGCCCGCCGTTGAAAAACTGTTTTTT; cdr3_aa: CASTEPAVEKLFF; v_call: TRBV6-1; cdr3_length: 13; d_call: NA; clone_size: few; j_call: TRBJ1-4
cdr3_nt: TGCGCCAGCAGCCAAGATTGGACAGGGAACACCGGGGAGCTGTTTTTT; cdr3_aa: CASSQDWTGNTGELFF; v_call: TRBV4-3; cdr3_length: 16; d_call: TRBD1; clone_size: few; j_call: TRBJ2-2
cdr3_nt: TGTGCCAGCAGCCCTTCTCTATACGAGCAGTACTTC; cdr3_aa: CASSPSLYEQYF; v_call: TRBV7-9; cdr3_length: 12; d_call: NA; clone_size: NA; j_call: TRBJ2-7
cdr3_nt: TGCGCCAGCAGCCCGGAAGCGGGGGAAGCCAAAAACATTCAGTACTTC; cdr3_aa: CASSPEAGEAKNIQYF; v_call: TRBV5-1; cdr3_length: 16; d_call: TRBD2; clone_size: few; j_call: TRBJ2-4